This T cell receptor beta chain emerged from a study of shared clonotypes between healthy human individuals. Trimming removed 4 bases from V and 1 base from J, with 14 bases in between. The germline V gene encodes CDR1 SGHNT and CDR2 YYREEE (reference sequence). This CDR3 comprises 15 residues. TCRdb's copy holds only in-frame clones and misses some; the assay was immunoSEQ multiplex PCR. The repertoire includes around 340,000 clones, roughly 70% of them detected once, and about 9.4% sits in the top ten. Sequencing was performed on memory CD4+ T cells sorted from blood. Subset described: CD45RA-negative fraction. V and J are TRBV5-4 and TRBJ1-2; a possible D gene is TRBD1 (5 bases). The clonotype comes from a man younger than 40 in good health. CDR3 protein: CASSGRDQSNYGYTF. As DNA, the CDR3 is TGTGCCAGCAGCGGACGGGACCAAAGTAACTATGGCTACACCTTC.